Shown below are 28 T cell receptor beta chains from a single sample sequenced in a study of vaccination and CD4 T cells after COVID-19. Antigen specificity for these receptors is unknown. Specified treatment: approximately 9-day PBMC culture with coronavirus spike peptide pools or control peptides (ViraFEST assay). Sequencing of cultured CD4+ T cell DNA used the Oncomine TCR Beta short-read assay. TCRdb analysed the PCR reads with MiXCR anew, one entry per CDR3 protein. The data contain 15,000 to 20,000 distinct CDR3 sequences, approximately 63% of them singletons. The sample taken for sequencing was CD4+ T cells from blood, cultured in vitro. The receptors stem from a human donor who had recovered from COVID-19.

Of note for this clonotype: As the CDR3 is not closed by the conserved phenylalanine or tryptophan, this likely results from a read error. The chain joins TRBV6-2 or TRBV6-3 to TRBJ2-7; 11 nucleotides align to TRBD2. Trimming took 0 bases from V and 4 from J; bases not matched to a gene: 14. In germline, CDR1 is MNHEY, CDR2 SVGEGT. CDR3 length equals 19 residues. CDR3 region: CASSYSKVTGTSGNYEQYL. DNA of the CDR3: TGTGCCAGCAGTTACTCGAAGGTCACCGGGACTAGCGGTAATTACGAGCAGTACTTG.

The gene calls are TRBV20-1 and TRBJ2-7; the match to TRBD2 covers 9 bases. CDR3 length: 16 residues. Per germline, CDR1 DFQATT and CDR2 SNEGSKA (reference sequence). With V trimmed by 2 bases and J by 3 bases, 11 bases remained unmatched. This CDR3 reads CSARFLLAGINYEQYF. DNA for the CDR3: TGCAGTGCTAGATTCCTCCTAGCGGGAATAAACTACGAGCAGTACTTC.

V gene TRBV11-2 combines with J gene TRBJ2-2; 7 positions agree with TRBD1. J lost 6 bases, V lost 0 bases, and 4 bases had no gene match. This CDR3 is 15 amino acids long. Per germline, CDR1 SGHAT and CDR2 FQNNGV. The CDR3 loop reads CASSLDRGQAGELFF. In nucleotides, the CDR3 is TGTGCCAGCAGCTTAGATAGGGGGCAGGCCGGGGAGCTGTTTTTT. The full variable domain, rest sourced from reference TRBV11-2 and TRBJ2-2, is EAGVAQSPRYKIIEKRQSVAFWCNPISGHATLYWYQQILGQGPKLLIQFQNNGVVDDSQLPKDRFSAERLKGVDSTLKIQPAKLEDSAVYLCASSLDRGQAGELFFGEGSRLTVL.

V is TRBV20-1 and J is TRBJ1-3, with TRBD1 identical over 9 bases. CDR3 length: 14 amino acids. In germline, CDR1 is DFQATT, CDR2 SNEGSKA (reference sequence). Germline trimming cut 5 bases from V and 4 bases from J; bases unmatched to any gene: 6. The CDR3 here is CSAGTGNVGNTIYF. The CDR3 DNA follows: TGCAGTGCTGGGACAGGGAATGTGGGAAACACCATATATTTT.

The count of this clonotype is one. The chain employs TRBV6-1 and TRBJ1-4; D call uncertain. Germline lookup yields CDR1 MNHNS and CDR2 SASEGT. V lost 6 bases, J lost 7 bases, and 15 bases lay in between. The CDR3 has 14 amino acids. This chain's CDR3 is CASSGIAGGEKLFF. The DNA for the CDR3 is TGTGCCAGCAGCGGCATCGCGGGTGGTGAAAAACTGTTTTTT.

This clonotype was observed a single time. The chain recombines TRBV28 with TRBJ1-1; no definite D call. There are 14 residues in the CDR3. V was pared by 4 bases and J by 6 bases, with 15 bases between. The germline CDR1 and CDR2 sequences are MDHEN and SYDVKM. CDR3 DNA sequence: TGTGCCAGCAGTTCAACCTGGGGTTACGCTGAAGCTTTCTTT. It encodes CASSSTWGYAEAFF.

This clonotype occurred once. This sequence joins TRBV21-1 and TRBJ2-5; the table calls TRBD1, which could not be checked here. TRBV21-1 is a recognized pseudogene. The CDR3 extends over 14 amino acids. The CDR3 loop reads CASSKVDGGETQYF. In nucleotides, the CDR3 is TGTGCCAGCAGCAAAGTCGATGGGGGGGAGACCCAGTACTTC.

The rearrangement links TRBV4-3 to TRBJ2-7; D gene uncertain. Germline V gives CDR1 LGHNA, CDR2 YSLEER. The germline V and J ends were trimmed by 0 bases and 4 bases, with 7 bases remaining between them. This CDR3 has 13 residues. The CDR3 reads CASSQDRRYEQYF. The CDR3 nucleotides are TGCGCCAGCAGCCAAGATCGCAGGTACGAGCAGTACTTC.

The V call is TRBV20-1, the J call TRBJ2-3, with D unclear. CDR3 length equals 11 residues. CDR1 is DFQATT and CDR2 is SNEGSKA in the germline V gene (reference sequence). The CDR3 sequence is CTVPYTDTQYF. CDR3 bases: TGCACCGTGCCCTACACAGATACGCAGTATTTT.

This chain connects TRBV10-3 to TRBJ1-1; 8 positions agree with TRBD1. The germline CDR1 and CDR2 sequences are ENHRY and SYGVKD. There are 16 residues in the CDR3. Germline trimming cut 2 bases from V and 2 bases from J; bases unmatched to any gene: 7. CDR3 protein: CAISELQGALNTEAFF. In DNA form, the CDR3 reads TGTGCCATCAGTGAGCTCCAGGGGGCGCTTAACACTGAAGCTTTCTTT.

The chain's CDR3 is CATSDPRGSGGKLFF. CDR3 coding DNA: TGTGCCACCAGTGATCCGCGGGGTTCCGGCGGAAAACTGTTTTTT. The chain couples TRBV24-1 to TRBJ1-4; D gene uncertain. CDR1 and CDR2 (germline): KGHDR, SFDVKD. V lost 3 bases and J 10 bases, leaving 17 bases between the germline ends. CDR3 size: 15 residues.

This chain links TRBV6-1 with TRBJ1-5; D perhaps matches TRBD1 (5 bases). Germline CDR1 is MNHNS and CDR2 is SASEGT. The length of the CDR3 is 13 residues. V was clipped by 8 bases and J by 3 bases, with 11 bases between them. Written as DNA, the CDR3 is TGTGCCAGCCTTACAGGCCCCAATCAGCCCCAGCATTTT. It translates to CASLTGPNQPQHF.

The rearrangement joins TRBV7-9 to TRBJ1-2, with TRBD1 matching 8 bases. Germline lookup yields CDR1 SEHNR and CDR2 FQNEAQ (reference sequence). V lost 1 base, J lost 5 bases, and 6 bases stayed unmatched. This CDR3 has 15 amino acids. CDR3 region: CASSLGAGGLYGYTF. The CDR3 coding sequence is TGTGCCAGCAGCTTAGGGGCAGGGGGCTTATATGGCTACACCTTC.

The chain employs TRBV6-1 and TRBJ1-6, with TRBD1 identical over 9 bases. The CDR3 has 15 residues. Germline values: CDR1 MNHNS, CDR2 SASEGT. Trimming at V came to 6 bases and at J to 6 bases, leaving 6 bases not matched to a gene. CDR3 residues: CASRADRGSNSPLHF. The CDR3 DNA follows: TGTGCCAGCAGAGCTGACAGGGGGTCTAATTCACCCCTCCACTTT.

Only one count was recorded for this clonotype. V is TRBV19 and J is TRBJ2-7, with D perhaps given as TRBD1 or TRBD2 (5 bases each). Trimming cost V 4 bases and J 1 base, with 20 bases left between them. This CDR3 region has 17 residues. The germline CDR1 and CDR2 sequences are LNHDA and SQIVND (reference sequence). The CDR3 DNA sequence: TGTGCCAGTAGTACTCGGGCACAGGTTTCGGGATCCTACGAGCAGTACTTC. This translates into CASSTRAQVSGSYEQYF. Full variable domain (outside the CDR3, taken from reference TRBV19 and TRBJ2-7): DGGITQSPKYLFRKEGQNVTLSCEQNLNHDAMYWYRQDPGQGLRLIYYSQIVNDFQKGDIAEGYSVSREKKESFPLTVTSAQKNPTAFYLCASSTRAQVSGSYEQYFGPGTRLTVT.

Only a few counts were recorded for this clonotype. The CDR3 reads CSARDHPTGELFF. The CDR3 bases are TGCAGTGCTAGAGATCATCCTACCGGGGAGCTGTTTTTT. The chain couples TRBV20-1 to TRBJ2-2; D is undetermined. CDR3 length: 13 residues. CDR1 and CDR2 from the germline V gene are DFQATT and SNEGSKA (reference sequence). V lost 0 bases and J lost 5, with 7 bases in between.

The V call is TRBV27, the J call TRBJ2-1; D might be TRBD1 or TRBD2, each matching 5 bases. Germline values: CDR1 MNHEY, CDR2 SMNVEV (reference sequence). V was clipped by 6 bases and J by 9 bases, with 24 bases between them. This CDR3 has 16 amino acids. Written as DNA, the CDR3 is TGTGCCAGCAGCAGGACCCGGGACCTCCAACGTCGTGAGCAGTTCTTC. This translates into CASSRTRDLQRREQFF.

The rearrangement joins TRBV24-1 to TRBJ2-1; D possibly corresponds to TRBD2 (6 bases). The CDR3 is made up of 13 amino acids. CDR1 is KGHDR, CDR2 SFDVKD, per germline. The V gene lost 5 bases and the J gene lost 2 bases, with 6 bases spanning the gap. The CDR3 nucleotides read TGTGCCACCAGTGGCGGGGCCTACAATGAGCAGTTCTTC. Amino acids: CATSGGAYNEQFF.

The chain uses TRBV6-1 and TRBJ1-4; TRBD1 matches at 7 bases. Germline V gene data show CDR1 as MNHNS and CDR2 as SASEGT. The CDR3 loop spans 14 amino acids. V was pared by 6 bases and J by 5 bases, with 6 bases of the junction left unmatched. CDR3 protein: CASRETGLNEKLFF. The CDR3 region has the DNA TGTGCCAGCAGGGAGACAGGGTTAAATGAAAAACTGTTTTTT.

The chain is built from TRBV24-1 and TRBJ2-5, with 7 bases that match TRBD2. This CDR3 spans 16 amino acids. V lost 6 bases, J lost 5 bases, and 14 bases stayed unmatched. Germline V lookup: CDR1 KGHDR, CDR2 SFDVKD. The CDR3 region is CATSSDLAGVGETQYF. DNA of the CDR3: TGTGCCACCAGTTCAGACTTGGCGGGAGTCGGGGAGACCCAGTACTTC.

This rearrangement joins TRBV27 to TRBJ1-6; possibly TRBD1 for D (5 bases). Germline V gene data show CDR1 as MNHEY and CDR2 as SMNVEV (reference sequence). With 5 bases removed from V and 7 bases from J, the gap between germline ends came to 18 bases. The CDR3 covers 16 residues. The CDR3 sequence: CASSPRAGEDNSPLHF. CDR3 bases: TGTGCCAGCAGTCCTCGGGCGGGGGAGGACAATTCACCCCTCCACTTT.

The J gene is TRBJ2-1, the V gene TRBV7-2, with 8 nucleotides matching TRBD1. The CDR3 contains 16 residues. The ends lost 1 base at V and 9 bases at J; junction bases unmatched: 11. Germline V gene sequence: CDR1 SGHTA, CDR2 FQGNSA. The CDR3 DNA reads TGTGCCAGCAGCTTAGGCGGGGCAGGGGGCCGGAGTGAGCAGTTCTTC. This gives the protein CASSLGGAGGRSEQFF.

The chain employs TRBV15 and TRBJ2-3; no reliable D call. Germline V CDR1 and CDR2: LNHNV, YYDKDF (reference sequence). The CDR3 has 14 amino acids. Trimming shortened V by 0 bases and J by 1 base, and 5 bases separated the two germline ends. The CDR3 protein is CATSRDAGTDTQYF. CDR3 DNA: TGTGCCACCAGCAGAGACGCAGGCACAGATACGCAGTATTTT. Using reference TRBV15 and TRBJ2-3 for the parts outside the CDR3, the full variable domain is DAMVIQNPRYQVTQFGKPVTLSCSQTLNHNVMYWYQQKSSQAPKLLFHYYDKDFNNEADTPDNFQSRRPNTSFCFLDIRSPGLGDTAMYLCATSRDAGTDTQYFGPGTRLTVL.

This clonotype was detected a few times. The CDR3 is CASSYRDRGYGYTF. The DNA of the CDR3 is TGTGCCAGCAGTTACAGGGACAGGGGATACGGCTACACCTTC. The V and J genes are TRBV6-5 and TRBJ1-2; 10 nucleotides agree with TRBD1. The germline V gene has CDR1 MNHEY and CDR2 SVGAGI. The V segment lost 2 bases and the J segment 8 bases; nucleotides outside the gene matches: 5. This CDR3 region has 14 residues.

The CDR3 DNA follows: TGTGCCAGCAGCCTCCCCGGGGGAGGAAAACTGTTTTTT. Encoded protein: CASSLPGGGKLFF. The V gene is TRBV11-2, the J gene TRBJ1-4; tentative D call: TRBD1 (5 bases). The V end was cut by 5 bases, the J end by 10 bases, with 14 bases between. The germline V gene encodes CDR1 SGHAT and CDR2 FQNNGV. This CDR3 region has 13 residues.

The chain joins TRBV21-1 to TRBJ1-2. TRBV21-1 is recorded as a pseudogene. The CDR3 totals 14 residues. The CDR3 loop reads CASIRSIANYGYTF. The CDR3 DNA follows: TGTGCCAGCATCCGTAGTATAGCTAACTATGGCTACACCTTC.

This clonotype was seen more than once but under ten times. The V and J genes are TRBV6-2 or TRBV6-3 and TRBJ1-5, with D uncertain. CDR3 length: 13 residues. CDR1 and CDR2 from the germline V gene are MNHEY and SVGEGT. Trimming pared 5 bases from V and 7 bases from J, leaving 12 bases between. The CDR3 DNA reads TGTGCCAGCAGTCCCATTGGGGTGCAGCCCCAGCATTTT. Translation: CASSPIGVQPQHF.

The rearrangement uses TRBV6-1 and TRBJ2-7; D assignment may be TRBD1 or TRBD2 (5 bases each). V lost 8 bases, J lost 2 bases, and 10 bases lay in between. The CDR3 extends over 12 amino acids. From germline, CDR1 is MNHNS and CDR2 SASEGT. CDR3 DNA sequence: TGTGCCAGCCGGGACGTAGCCTACGAGCAGTACTTC. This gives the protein CASRDVAYEQYF.